This is a list of T cell receptor beta chains from one sample in a study of PD-1 blockade in classical Hodgkin lymphoma. The protocol was immunoSEQ multiplex PCR, while the TCRdb copy is restricted to in-frame clones and leaves out a portion. The sample carries 35,000 to 50,000 clones, roughly 70% recorded once. The sequencing here drew on peripheral blood mononuclear cells (PBMCs), taken before the fourth cycle of nivolumab. The receptor set was obtained from a human donor with classical Hodgkin lymphoma. CDR3s include the opening cysteine and the closing phenylalanine or tryptophan. D genes are given only for firm matches. Expanded clones are given a class, and other clones once, few, many or no size at all.

d_gene	v_gene	j_gene	abundance	CDR3nt	CDR3aa
.	TRBV6-1	TRBJ2-2	few	TGTGCCAGCAGTGTAGACGTCCTCAGGAGGGCCGGGGAGCTGTTTTTT	CASSVDVLRRAGELFF
.	TRBV7-6	TRBJ2-3	.	TGTGCCAGCAGCTTAGAAGGCGGGGCTCGCACAGATACGCAGTATTTT	CASSLEGGARTDTQYF
.	TRBV7-8	TRBJ1-4	.	TGTGCCAGCAGCCCCGGTGGCCTACCTAATGAAAAACTGTTTTTT	CASSPGGLPNEKLFF
.	TRBV5-6	TRBJ2-2	.	TGTGCCAGCAGCTTGGGGGACCCCACCGGGGAGCTGTTTTTT	CASSLGDPTGELFF
.	TRBV28	TRBJ1-4	.	TGTGCCAGCAGTGAATGGGAGTGGGTCGCAACTAATGAAAAACTGTTTTTT	CASSEWEWVATNEKLFF
.	TRBV18	TRBJ2-5	.	TGTGCCAGCTCACCAGGTCAAGGAGAGACCCAGTACTTC	CASSPGQGETQYF
TRBD1	TRBV28	TRBJ2-7	.	TGTGCCAGCAGGGGACAGGGCGGTTACGAGCAGTACTTC	CASRGQGGYEQYF
.	TRBV6-5	TRBJ1-1	.	TGTGCCATCAGACACAGCCTCAACGGAAACACTGAAGCTTTCTTT	CAIRHSLNGNTEAFF
.	TRBV7-2	TRBJ2-7	.	TGTGCCAGCAGCTTTCGCCCGGGACTGGTCTCCTACGAGCAGTACTTC	CASSFRPGLVSYEQYF
.	TRBV7-9	TRBJ1-4	.	TGTGCCAGCAGCTTAAGGGAGGATGAAAAACTGTTTTTT	CASSLREDEKLFF
.	TRBV29-1	TRBJ1-1	.	TGCAGCGTTGTGGTCGGGCTCACTGAAGCTTTCTTT	CSVVVGLTEAFF
.	TRBV19	TRBJ2-1	few	TGTGCCAGTACCATCAGTGGGGCAGCCTACAATGAGCAGTTCTTC	CASTISGAAYNEQFF
.	TRBV7-2	TRBJ2-3	.	TGTGCCAGCAGCTTCAGACAGGGCACAGATACGCAGTATTTT	CASSFRQGTDTQYF
.	TRBV28	TRBJ2-7	few	TGTGCCAGCAGTTTAACGCAGGCTGCCTACGAGCAGTACTTC	CASSLTQAAYEQYF
TRBD2	TRBV18	TRBJ2-5	.	TGTGCCAGCTCACCAAAGGCGAGCGGGGAAGAGACCCAGTACTTC	CASSPKASGEETQYF
TRBD1	TRBV7-2	TRBJ2-3	.	TGTGCCAGCAGCTGGACAGGGCAACACACAGATACGCAGTATTTT	CASSWTGQHTDTQYF
.	TRBV15	TRBJ1-3	.	TGTGCCACCAGCAGATCACCGCAGAGTTTTGGAAACACCATATATTTT	CATSRSPQSFGNTIYF
.	TRBV19	TRBJ2-3	.	TGTGCCAGTAGTGACGGAGATACGCAGTATTTT	CASSDGDTQYF
TRBD2	TRBV7-2	TRBJ2-5	.	TGTGCCAGCAGCCCTAAGTCGGGACTAGCGGGGAGGACCCAGTACTTC	CASSPKSGLAGRTQYF
TRBD2	TRBV28	TRBJ2-1	.	TGTGCCAGCAGTTTTGATCCAGAAGCGGGGGGGAGGATAGGGCAGTTCTTC	CASSFDPEAGGRIGQFF
.	TRBV5-1	TRBJ2-3	.	TGCGCCAGCAGCGGCGCACTAGGGGCGCGCACAGATACGCAGTATTTT	CASSGALGARTDTQYF
.	TRBV6-1	TRBJ1-4	.	TGTGCCAGCAGTGGTCTAAGGGGCTGGGAAAAACTGTTTTTT	CASSGLRGWEKLFF
TRBD1	TRBV7-9	TRBJ1-2	few	TGTGCCAGCAGTTCGACAGGGGCGATGGGGTTTGGCTACACCTTC	CASSSTGAMGFGYTF
.	TRBV27	TRBJ2-2	.	TGTGCCAGCAGTCCGGGACCCAGCGTCAAGAACGGGGAGCTGTTTTTT	CASSPGPSVKNGELFF
.	TRBV15	TRBJ2-3	.	TGTGCCACCAGCAGAGACGGGCCCACAGATACGCAGTATTTT	CATSRDGPTDTQYF
TRBD1	TRBV28	TRBJ2-5	.	TGTGCCGGAGGTGGGGACAGAGGAGAGACCCAGTACTTC	CAGGGDRGETQYF
TRBD1	TRBV6-6	TRBJ1-4	.	TGTGCCACCGGGACAGGGGTTAATGAAAAACTGTTTTTT	CATGTGVNEKLFF
TRBD2	TRBV27	TRBJ2-7	.	TGTGCCAGCAGTTTCCTTAGCGGGACGAGCTCCTACGAGCAGTACTTC	CASSFLSGTSSYEQYF
.	TRBV6-4	TRBJ1-5	few	TGTGCCAGCAGTCCGGACCGTGGGGGTCAGCCCCAGCATTTT	CASSPDRGGQPQHF
.	TRBV11-2	TRBJ2-2	.	TGTGCCAGCAGCCAACGGACACCTCGACGCACCGGGGAGCTGTTTTTT	CASSQRTPRRTGELFF
.	TRBV2	TRBJ1-5	few	TGTGCCAGCAGCGGGGACGGACTTAGCAATCAGCCCCAGCATTTT	CASSGDGLSNQPQHF
.	TRBV5-1	TRBJ2-7	.	TGCGCCAGCAGCTTGCTGGGCAGCGGCTACGAGCAGTACTTC	CASSLLGSGYEQYF
.	TRBV6-5	TRBJ2-3	many	TGTGCCAGCAGTGCCTACTATATGGCAGATACGCAGTATTTT	CASSAYYMADTQYF
.	TRBV27	TRBJ1-5	few	TGTGCCAGCAGGAAGGGGTTTCAGCCCCAGCATTTT	CASRKGFQPQHF
TRBD1	TRBV2	TRBJ1-2	.	TGTGCCAGCAGTCCCGGGACAGTATATGGCTACACCTTC	CASSPGTVYGYTF
.	TRBV18	TRBJ1-1	few	TGTGCCAGCTCACCGGTACAGGCGAACACTGAAGCTTTCTTT	CASSPVQANTEAFF
.	TRBV6-6	TRBJ2-7	.	TGTGCCAGCAGTTCCTACAGTCAGCCCTACGAGCAGTACTTC	CASSSYSQPYEQYF
.	TRBV18	TRBJ2-5	few	TGTGCCAGCTCACCAAGGTCAGGAGCGGACCAAGAGACCCAGTACTTC	CASSPRSGADQETQYF
TRBD2	TRBV30	TRBJ2-2	.	TGTGCCTGGAGGCCTAGCGGGGGGAGGGGCGGGGAGCTGTTTTTT	CAWRPSGGRGGELFF
TRBD1	TRBV28	TRBJ2-7	.	TGTGCCAGCAGTTTAACGACAGGGGGGGGATACGAGCAGTACTTC	CASSLTTGGGYEQYF
.	TRBV27	TRBJ1-4	.	TGTGCCAGCAGTTTAAGCGTTCCTGCAACTAATGAAAAACTGTTTTTT	CASSLSVPATNEKLFF
TRBD1	TRBV28	TRBJ2-7	.	TGTGCCAGCAGTTCCGCGGGACAGGGCACCTACGAGCAGTACTTC	CASSSAGQGTYEQYF
TRBD2	TRBV29-1	TRBJ2-5	.	TGCAGCGTTGTTGGGGGGGGGACTCAAGAGACCCAGTACTTC	CSVVGGGTQETQYF
.	TRBV4-1	TRBJ2-1	.	TGCGCCAGCAGCACTTACAATGAGCAGTTCTTC	CASSTYNEQFF
.	TRBV28	TRBJ1-6	.	TGTGCCAGCAGTTTAGGGGGAGGGAATTCACCCCTCCACTTT	CASSLGGGNSPLHF
.	TRBV21-1	TRBJ2-2	.	TGTGCCAGCAGCAAAGCAAGGTGTCCAACCAACACCGGGGAGCTGTTTTTT	CASSKARCPTNTGELFF
TRBD1	TRBV4-3	TRBJ2-7	.	TGCGCCAGCAGCCAGGTTGGGCGGGGACAGGGTGAGCAGTACTTC	CASSQVGRGQGEQYF
TRBD1	TRBV6-6	TRBJ2-2	.	TGTGCCAGCAGTTACCAGGGACAGTACACCGGGGAGCTGTTTTTT	CASSYQGQYTGELFF
.	TRBV10-1	TRBJ2-1	.	TGCGCCAGCAGTGAGTCGACCGGAAGGGGTGAGCAGTTCTTC	CASSESTGRGEQFF